This T cell receptor beta chain stems from a study of T cell responses to AZD1222 COVID-19 vaccine. General study points: AZD1222 recipients seropositive at baseline numbered only six.

The assay was immunoSEQ multiplex PCR, and TCRdb's table has in-frame clones only and misses some. The data hold 160,000 or so clones, with approximately 89% observed a single time. CDR1 is KGHSH and CDR2 is LQKENI in the germline V gene. This CDR3 has 16 residues. Trimming pared 6 bases from V and 0 bases from J, leaving 14 bases between. Notes on this clone: Its antigen is not identified.

The V and J genes are TRBV18 and TRBJ2-2; unclear D gene. The source of this sequence is an adult in good health. Sequencing was performed on peripheral blood, taken on day 0 of AZD1222 vaccination. The CDR3 nucleotides are TGTGCCAGCTCCCCCCAACATAACGCGAACACCGGGGAGCTGTTTTTT. Translating gives CASSPQHNANTGELFF.